This is a list of T cell receptor beta chains from one sample in a study of identical twins. MiXCR, applied by TCRdb to the 5' RACE reads, yields one record per CDR3 protein. The sample consists of 250,000 or so distinct CDR3 sequences, about 7.3% of them appearing once. In addition, the sample was reused for a study of yellow fever vaccine responses in identical twins.

The sequenced sample consisted of memory (CD45RO+) T cells sorted from blood. These TCRs come from a woman aged 18-29 years in good health. Each CDR3 is given with its conserved first and last residue. Fields, in order: clone size, V gene, J gene, D gene, CDR3 protein, CDR3 DNA. A D gene is named only where the DNA matches it firmly. Clone sizes are given selectively: once, few, many, or a class where the clone is expanded.

many	TRBV5-1	TRBJ2-1	TRBD2	CASSKGIGTSASDVF	TGCGCCAGCAGTAAGGGGATAGGGACTAGCGCCAGCGACGTCTTC
few	TRBV3-1	TRBJ2-5	TRBD2	CASSQGTSGGSLETQYF	TGTGCCAGCAGCCAGGGGACTAGCGGGGGGTCCTTGGAGACCCAGTACTTC
few	TRBV6-1	TRBJ1-2	NA	CASSSNINYGYTF	TGTGCCAGCAGTAGTAATATTAACTATGGCTACACCTTC
NA	TRBV15	TRBJ2-2	NA	CATSREKLLDGPRAGELFF	TGTGCCACCAGCAGAGAAAAACTCCTGGACGGACCGCGGGCCGGGGAGCTGTTTTTT
many	TRBV20-1	TRBJ2-3	NA	CSASLGGTDTQYF	TGCAGTGCTAGCTTGGGGGGCACAGATACGCAGTATTTT
few	TRBV29-1	TRBJ2-3	TRBD1	CSASTGVTDTQYF	TGCAGCGCATCGACAGGGGTAACAGATACGCAGTATTTT
many	TRBV7-8	TRBJ2-5	TRBD1	CASSPAGQGLATQYF	TGTGCCAGCAGCCCAGCCGGACAGGGGTTGGCAACCCAGTACTTC
few	TRBV14	TRBJ1-6	TRBD1	CASSQDITGGSPLHF	TGTGCCAGCAGCCAAGATATTACAGGGGGTTCACCCCTCCACTTT
few	TRBV7-9	TRBJ2-7	NA	CASSLGGTVEQYF	TGTGCCAGCAGCCTTGGGGGGACAGTCGAGCAGTACTTC
many	TRBV5-1	TRBJ2-3	TRBD2	CASSPGTSPPDTQYF	TGCGCCAGCAGCCCGGGGACTAGCCCCCCAGATACGCAGTATTTT
NA	TRBV19	TRBJ2-7	NA	CASMGNYEQYF	TGTGCCAGTATGGGAAACTACGAGCAGTACTTC
few	TRBV11-1	TRBJ1-2	TRBD1	CASSPGTGIYGYTF	TGTGCCAGCAGCCCCGGGACAGGAATCTATGGCTACACCTTC
NA	TRBV7-2	TRBJ2-7	TRBD2	CASSPRTSGSYEQYF	TGTGCCAGCAGCCCACGGACTAGCGGATCCTACGAGCAGTACTTC
NA	TRBV15	TRBJ1-1	NA	CATEAVMNTEAFF	TGTGCCACCGAGGCAGTTATGAACACTGAAGCTTTCTTT
few	TRBV18	TRBJ2-1	TRBD1	CASSAPRRQGVNNEQFF	TGTGCCAGCTCCGCACCGAGGAGGCAGGGGGTCAACAATGAGCAGTTCTTC
many	TRBV3-1	TRBJ2-1	TRBD2	CASSQGTSGNNEQFF	TGTGCCAGCAGCCAAGGGACTAGCGGTAATAATGAGCAGTTCTTC
NA	TRBV20-1	TRBJ2-2	NA	CSARVQGAGELFF	TGCAGTGCTAGAGTACAGGGAGCCGGGGAGCTGTTTTTT
few	TRBV6-5	TRBJ1-6	TRBD1	CASSYSPDRARSPLHF	TGTGCCAGCAGTTACTCCCCAGACAGGGCAAGGTCACCCCTCCACTTT